This T cell receptor (beta chain) comes out of a study of type 1 regulatory T cells. At the level of the study: This in vitro CD4 product, T-allo10, is enriched for Tr1 cells and alloantigen-specific.

This CDR3 contains 15 residues. From germline, CDR1 is SGHTA and CDR2 FQGNSA. V was shortened by 5 bases and J by 7 bases, with 17 bases between the two germline ends. About this clonotype itself: The antigen remains undetermined.

Graft donor-derived T-allo10 cells were described as host-alloantigen-specific, anergic, and alloantigen-specifically suppressive. A single record per CDR3 protein comes from TCRdb applying MiXCR to the reads. Among about 68,000 distinct CDR3 sequences listed, approximately 64% were seen once. Sequenced sample: cultured T cells, either the whole culture or a sorted T cell fraction (not recorded which). Subset of the sample: Tr1-enriched cell product generated in vitro against host alloantigens. The TCR comes from a human donor in good health. V usage is TRBV7-2 and J usage is TRBJ1-4; D unclear. CDR3: CASSPSAAVTEKLFF. CDR3 DNA sequence: TGTGCCAGCAGCCCCAGTGCCGCAGTTACTGAAAAACTGTTTTTT.